Presented here are 17 T cell receptor beta chains from one specimen sequenced in a study of blood T cell repertoires in COVID-19. The method was immunoSEQ multiplex PCR; TCRdb's version includes in-frame clones alone and lacks a portion of them. The sample shows around 180,000 clones, roughly four fifths of them seen only once. Sequenced material: peripheral blood. Receptors were obtained from a human donor in a cohort sampled during active COVID-19.

CDR3 DNA: TGTGCCAGCAGCCCGGACGGAGCGGGGGGTACCTACGAGCAGTACTTC. It is translated as CASSPDGAGGTYEQYF. The V call is TRBV9, the J call TRBJ2-7, with 9 bases fitting TRBD2. The V and J ends lost 4 bases and 2 bases, in that order; junction bases with no gene match: 10. The CDR3 is made up of 16 amino acids. Germline assignment: CDR1 SGDLS and CDR2 YYNGEE.

The chain is built from TRBV2 and TRBJ1-2; maybe TRBD1 (6 bases). Germline V CDR1 and CDR2: SNHLY, FYNNEI. With 0 bases removed from V and 4 bases from J, the gap between germline ends came to 9 bases. The CDR3 has 14 residues. CDR3 sequence reads: CASSEALGAYGYTF. CDR3 in DNA: TGTGCCAGCAGTGAAGCGTTGGGGGCCTATGGCTACACCTTC. Filled out from reference TRBV2 and TRBJ1-2, the complete variable domain reads EPEVTQTPSHQVTQMGQEVILRCVPISNHLYFYWYRQILGQKVEFLVSFYNNEISEKSEIFDDQFSVERPDGSNFTLKIRSTKLEDSAMYFCASSEALGAYGYTFGSGTRLTVV.

The chain joins TRBV7-8 to TRBJ1-2; D is uncertain. CDR1 and CDR2 (germline): SGHVS, FQNEAQ. The V end lost 1 base, the J end lost 0 bases, and 9 bases lay between the germline ends. The CDR3 length is 15 residues. The chain's CDR3 is CASSLGAATNYGYTF. The CDR3, as DNA: TGTGCCAGCAGCTTAGGGGCCGCTACTAACTATGGCTACACCTTC.

This clone was seen only once. In nucleotides, the CDR3 is TGTGCCAGCAGTTACGGGGGGGGGAATGAGCAGTTCTTC. Protein: CASSYGGGNEQFF. The chain links TRBV6-6 to TRBJ2-1; 7 bases agree with TRBD2. V was pared by 2 bases and J by 7 bases, with 2 bases of the junction left unmatched. The CDR3 consists of 13 residues. Germline loops: CDR1 MNHNY, CDR2 SVGAGI (reference sequence).

The chain employs TRBV18 and TRBJ1-1; 9 nucleotides agree with TRBD1. With 0 bases clipped from V and 0 bases from J, the junction kept 8 bases outside the gene matches. The CDR3 loop spans 18 amino acids. Germline CDR1 reads KGHSH; CDR2 reads LQKENI. This CDR3 reads CASSPPTGGGGMNTEAFF. CDR3 DNA sequence: TGTGCCAGCTCACCACCGACAGGGGGGGGCGGCATGAACACTGAAGCTTTCTTT.

The DNA for the CDR3 is TGTGCCAGCAGCTCAAAGGGGAGGGGAGTAGGTGGCTACACCTTC. Its protein is CASSSKGRGVGGYTF. The genes are TRBV6-5 and TRBJ1-2; possibly TRBD1 for D (5 bases). The CDR3 totals 15 residues. Looked up from germline, CDR1 is MNHEY and CDR2 is SVGAGI. V shed 6 bases and J shed 7 bases, with 21 bases lying between them.

This chain links TRBV3-1 (or the pseudogene TRBV3-2) with TRBJ2-1, with a weak D call TRBD2 (6 bases). This CDR3 spans 15 amino acids. V gave up 1 base and J gave up 4 bases, with 11 bases separating them. CDR1 and CDR2 from the germline V gene are LGHDT and YNNKEL (reference sequence). The CDR3 loop is CASSQVAGTYNEQFF. The CDR3, as DNA: TGTGCCAGCAGCCAAGTGGCGGGGACGTACAATGAGCAGTTCTTC.

The gene calls are TRBV12-5 and TRBJ1-6; 9 bases fit TRBD1. Germline CDR1 LGHNT, CDR2 FRNRAP. V was clipped by 1 base and J by 8 bases; unmatched bases: 6. The CDR3 has 16 residues. The CDR3 DNA is TGTGCTAGTGGTTTGGGGGACAGGGTCCTCGATTCACCCCTCCACTTT. This codes for CASGLGDRVLDSPLHF.

This chain links TRBV7-9 with TRBJ1-3; D call uncertain. Germline-derived CDR1 and CDR2 are SEHNR and FQNEAQ (reference sequence). Trimming removed 2 bases from V and 4 bases from J, with 12 bases in between. The CDR3 runs 15 residues. CDR3: CASSLSRLTGNTIYF. The CDR3 DNA follows: TGTGCCAGCAGCTTATCTCGCCTCACAGGAAACACCATATATTTT.

J is TRBJ2-1 and V is TRBV5-4, with 12 bases that match TRBD2. Germline trimming cut 4 bases from V and 3 bases from J; bases unmatched to any gene: 8. CDR3 length: 17 residues. CDR1 is SGHNT, CDR2 YYREEE, per germline (reference sequence). The CDR3: CASSPSGLAGFYNEQFF. In DNA, the CDR3 is TGTGCCAGCAGCCCGTCCGGACTAGCGGGGTTCTACAATGAGCAGTTCTTC.

This chain uses TRBV10-1 with TRBJ2-1; 11 nucleotides align to TRBD2. The CDR3 has 16 residues. The V and J ends lost 3 bases and 10 bases, in that order; junction bases with no gene match: 11. Germline loops: CDR1 WNHNN, CDR2 SYGVQD (reference sequence). The CDR3 here is CASSDGTLAGGMEQFF. For the CDR3, the DNA is TGCGCCAGCAGTGATGGGACGCTAGCGGGGGGTATGGAGCAGTTCTTC.

The chain is built from TRBV14 and TRBJ2-7; D may be TRBD1 (6 bases). The V end lost 4 bases, the J end lost 4 bases, and 11 bases lay between the germline ends. Germline loops: CDR1 SGHDN, CDR2 FVKESK. The CDR3 consists of 13 residues. CDR3 DNA sequence: TGTGCCAGCAGCCCTAGAGACAGGTACGAGCAGTACTTC. Protein product: CASSPRDRYEQYF. Supplemented by reference TRBV14 and TRBJ2-7, the full variable domain reads EAGVTQFPSHSVIEKGQTVTLRCDPISGHDNLYWYRRVMGKEIKFLLHFVKESKQDESGMPNNRFLAERTGGTYSTLKVQPAELEDSGVYFCASSPRDRYEQYFGPGTRLTVT.

This sequence joins TRBV4-1 and TRBJ2-3; D ambiguous. The CDR3 spans 15 residues. With 3 bases removed from V and 2 bases from J, the gap between germline ends came to 12 bases. Germline V gene data show CDR1 as MGHRA and CDR2 as YSYEKL. Here the CDR3 reads CASSHTPFTTDTQYF. CDR3 coding DNA: TGCGCCAGCAGCCATACACCTTTTACCACAGATACGCAGTATTTT.

The chain employs TRBV7-6 and TRBJ1-1; 10 nucleotides line up with TRBD1. Germline V gives CDR1 SGHVS, CDR2 FNYEAQ. The CDR3 consists of 18 residues. V trimming: 1 base; J trimming: 2 bases; junction bases outside the gene matches: 10. This CDR3 reads CASSLETGQGKANTEAFF. DNA for the CDR3: TGTGCCAGCAGCTTAGAGACGGGACAGGGGAAGGCTAACACTGAAGCTTTCTTT.

The count of this clone is one. The J gene is TRBJ2-1, the V gene TRBV29-1; 8 nucleotides match TRBD2. V gave up 6 bases and J gave up 9 bases; unmatched junction bases: 7. The CDR3 spans 12 residues. The germline gives CDR1 SQVTM, CDR2 ANQGSEA. The DNA for the CDR3 is TGCAGCGTCTCCGGGACTAGGGTTGAGCAGTTCTTC. It translates to CSVSGTRVEQFF.

J is TRBJ2-2 and V is TRBV7-9; D may be TRBD2 (6 bases). V lost 5 bases to trimming and J lost 3 bases, with 10 bases between them. Germline V lookup: CDR1 SEHNR, CDR2 FQNEAQ (reference sequence). This CDR3 has 14 residues. The CDR3, as DNA: TGTGCCAGCAGCCTCCGGGACTACACCGGGGAGCTGTTTTTT. Translation gives CASSLRDYTGELFF.

The genes are TRBV18 and TRBJ1-3, with 11 bases that match TRBD1. Losses at the gene ends were 3 bases for V and 4 bases for J; bases not matched to a gene: 5. From germline, CDR1 is KGHSH and CDR2 LQKENI. The CDR3 is made up of 16 amino acids. CDR3 region: CASSPWTGGRGNTIYF. CDR3 sequence (DNA): TGTGCCAGCTCACCTTGGACAGGGGGCCGGGGAAACACCATATATTTT.